The clone carrying this T cell receptor beta chain was detected only a few times. Its specificity is not known. The data derive from a study of post-analysis software for immune sequencing data. Broader study findings: Compared against controls, patients with multiple sclerosis displayed significantly lower normalized Chao1 diversity. Compared with controls, patients had more of about five TRBV segments, including TRBV5-6, TRBV5-1 and TRBV20-1.

Unique molecular identifiers were present in the TCR beta cDNA libraries. Each sample of about 0.95 to 10 million input T cells yielded about 500,000 cDNA molecules, so each molecule approximated one T cell. TCRdb recomputed calls from the PCR reads with MiXCR, one row per CDR3 protein. This table has 800,000 to 950,000 distinct CDR3 sequences, 53% appearing once. Germline trimming cut 5 bases from V and 3 bases from J; bases unmatched to any gene: 7. The CDR3 consists of 13 residues. CDR1 and CDR2 from the germline V gene are DFQATT and SNEGSKA (reference sequence). This sequence joins TRBV20-1 and TRBJ2-7; TRBD1 agrees at 7 bases. Sequencing used blood. This sequence originates from a girl aged 5 to 17 with multiple sclerosis. The CDR3 protein is CSASGTDYYEQYF. As DNA, the CDR3 is TGCAGTGCTTCCGGGACAGACTACTACGAGCAGTACTTC.